This is a list of T cell receptor beta chains from one sample in a study of cytomegalovirus exposure and HLA in healthy donors. The repertoire was sequenced with immunoSEQ multiplex PCR; TCRdb's copy has only in-frame clones and lacks some. The sample shows 200,000 to 300,000 clones, around 87% of them seen only once. Sequenced sample: PBMCs. These receptor sequences come from a man younger than 35 in good health and CMV-seronegative. The CDR3 runs from the conserved cysteine through the conserved F or W. D genes are given only for firm matches. Some rows mark clone size as missing; the rest say once, few, many or name a class of expanded clone.

d_call j_call clone_size v_call cdr3_length cdr3_nt cdr3_aa
TRBD2 TRBJ2-2 . TRBV28 16 TGTGCCAGCAGTCTTAGACTAGCGGGGGGTACCGGGGAGCTGTTTTTT CASSLRLAGGTGELFF
. TRBJ1-1 . TRBV6-6 14 TGTGCCAGCACCGAACTACGATTGAACACTGAAGCTTTCTTT CASTELRLNTEAFF
TRBD1 TRBJ2-3 once TRBV7-3 15 TGTGCCAGCAGCCCTGGGGGACAGGGGGCGGATACGCAGTATTTT CASSPGGQGADTQYF
. TRBJ2-3 . TRBV14 16 TGTGCCAGCAGCCACTTTATCAGCGAGAGCACAGATACGCAGTATTTT CASSHFISESTDTQYF
. TRBJ1-1 . TRBV19 13 TGTGCCAGTAGTCCGATCCTGGGGGGGGAAGCTTTCTTT CASSPILGGEAFF
TRBD2 TRBJ2-1 . TRBV29-1 18 TGCAGCGTTGAGGAGCGGGGGGGCGGGCCCGGCCCCTACAATGAGCAGTTCTTC CSVEERGGGPGPYNEQFF
. TRBJ1-4 . TRBV7-2 14 TGTGCCAGCAGCTTAGGACAGGTTAATGAAAAACTGTTTTTT CASSLGQVNEKLFF
. TRBJ1-3 . TRBV18 14 TGTGCCAGCTCACCCGCGGCCGCGGGAAACACCATATATTTT CASSPAAAGNTIYF
TRBD2 TRBJ2-1 . TRBV28 16 TGTGCCAGCAGATACCCCGGGGGGGACTCCTACAATGAGCAGTTCTTC CASRYPGGDSYNEQFF
. TRBJ2-7 . TRBV5-1 16 TGCGCCAGCAGCTTGGTTCGGGAACCGGTCCCCTACGAGCAGTACTTC CASSLVREPVPYEQYF
. TRBJ2-7 . TRBV6-5 12 TGTGCCAGCAGCGGGGACAATGGAGAGCAGTACTTC CASSGDNGEQYF
TRBD1 TRBJ1-1 once TRBV6-5 14 TGTGCCAGCACCGGAAGGGGGCTGGGCACTGAAGCTTTCTTT CASTGRGLGTEAFF
. TRBJ2-1 . TRBV11-2 16 TGTGCCAGCAGCCCGCCGACTCTCCTCTCCTACAATGAGCAGTTCTTC CASSPPTLLSYNEQFF
TRBD1 TRBJ1-4 once TRBV7-2 15 TGTGCCAGCAGCCCCAACAGGGGGCGCTTTGAAAAACTGTTTTTT CASSPNRGRFEKLFF
. TRBJ2-5 . TRBV7-8 13 TGTGCCAGCAGCTCCGGGGATCAAGAGACCCAGTACTTC CASSSGDQETQYF
TRBD1 TRBJ1-2 . TRBV5-1 14 TGCGCCAGCAGCTCCGGGACAGCCCTATATGGCTACACCTTC CASSSGTALYGYTF
TRBD2 TRBJ2-6 . TRBV7-3 17 TGTGCCAGCAGCTCGTTGACTAGCGGGACCGGGGCCAACGTCCTGACTTTC CASSSLTSGTGANVLTF
. TRBJ1-6 few TRBV12-1 14 TGTGCCAGCAGCTTTGTACAGGGGTATTCACCCCTCCACTTT CASSFVQGYSPLHF
. TRBJ2-1 . TRBV7-2 13 TGTGCCAGCAGCTTAGAAATCAGGAATGAGCAGTTCTTC CASSLEIRNEQFF
. TRBJ1-2 few TRBV9 14 TGTGCCAGCAGCGTTACGTCGGGGAACTATGGCTACACCTTC CASSVTSGNYGYTF
TRBD2 TRBJ2-2 . TRBV7-3 14 TGTGCCAGCAGCCCGGGGGGGATTGCCGGGGAGCTGTTTTTT CASSPGGIAGELFF
. TRBJ2-2 . TRBV4-2 17 TGTGCCAGCAGCCAAGATCCGGGCAAGGGGACTACCGGGGAGCTGTTTTTT CASSQDPGKGTTGELFF
. TRBJ2-2 . TRBV4-2 13 TGTGCCAGCAGCCAAGATTATACCGGGGAGCTGTTTTTT CASSQDYTGELFF
. TRBJ2-1 . TRBV5-6 9 TGTGCCAGCAGCTTGGCCAAGTTCTTC CASSLAKFF
. TRBJ1-2 few TRBV29-1 13 TGCAGCGTTGAAACCCCCGGGGACTATGGCTACACCTTC CSVETPGDYGYTF
. TRBJ1-2 . TRBV4-1 16 TGCGCCAGCAGCCCAAATACAGGGAGCATTAACTATGGCTACACCTTC CASSPNTGSINYGYTF
. TRBJ2-1 . TRBV19 15 TGTGCCAGTAGTGTGGTGAGGGGGGGCATGAATGAGCAGTTCTTC CASSVVRGGMNEQFF
. TRBJ2-1 . TRBV27 13 TGTGCCAGCAGTGTTACTAGGAGCAATGAGCAGTTCTTC CASSVTRSNEQFF
TRBD1 TRBJ2-1 . TRBV10-1 14 TGCGCCAGCAGCCGGGACAGCTCCTACAATGAGCAGTTCTTC CASSRDSSYNEQFF
TRBD1 TRBJ1-2 once TRBV4-3 17 TGCGCCAGCAGCCAAGACCTGGGACAGGGGGCGCAGGGGGGCTACACCTTC CASSQDLGQGAQGGYTF